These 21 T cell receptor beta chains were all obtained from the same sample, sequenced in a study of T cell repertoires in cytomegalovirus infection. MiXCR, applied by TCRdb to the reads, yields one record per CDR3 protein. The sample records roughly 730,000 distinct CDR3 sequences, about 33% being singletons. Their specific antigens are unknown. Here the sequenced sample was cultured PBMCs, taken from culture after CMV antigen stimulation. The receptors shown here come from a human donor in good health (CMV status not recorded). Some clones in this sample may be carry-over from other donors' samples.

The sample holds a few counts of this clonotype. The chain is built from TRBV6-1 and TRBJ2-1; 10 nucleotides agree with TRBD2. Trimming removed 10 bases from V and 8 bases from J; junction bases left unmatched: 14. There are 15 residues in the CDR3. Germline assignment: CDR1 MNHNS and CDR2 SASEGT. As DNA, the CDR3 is TGTGCCACCGCATTAGCGGGAGGTCATTGGGATGAGCAGTTCTTC. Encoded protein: CATALAGGHWDEQFF.

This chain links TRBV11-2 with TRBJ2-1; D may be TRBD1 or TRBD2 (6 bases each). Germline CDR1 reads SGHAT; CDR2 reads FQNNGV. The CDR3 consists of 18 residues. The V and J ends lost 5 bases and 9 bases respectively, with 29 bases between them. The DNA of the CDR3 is TGTGCCAGCAGCCCTATAGGACACCCCGGGGGCCGTTCGGGTGAGCAGTTCTTC. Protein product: CASSPIGHPGGRSGEQFF.

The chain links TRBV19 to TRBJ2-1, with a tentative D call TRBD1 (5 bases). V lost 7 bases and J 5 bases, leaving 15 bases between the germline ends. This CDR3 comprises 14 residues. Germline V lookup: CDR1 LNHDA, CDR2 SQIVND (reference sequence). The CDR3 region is CASTFAGSHNEQFF. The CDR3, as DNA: TGTGCCAGTACCTTCGCAGGGTCCCACAATGAGCAGTTCTTC.

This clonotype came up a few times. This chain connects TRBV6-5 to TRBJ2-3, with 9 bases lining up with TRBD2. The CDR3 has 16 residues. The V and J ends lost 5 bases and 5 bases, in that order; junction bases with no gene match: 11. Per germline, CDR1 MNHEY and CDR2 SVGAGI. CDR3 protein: CASSRRGGGLLDTQYF. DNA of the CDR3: TGTGCCAGCAGTCGGCGGGGGGGGGGGCTCTTAGATACGCAGTATTTT.

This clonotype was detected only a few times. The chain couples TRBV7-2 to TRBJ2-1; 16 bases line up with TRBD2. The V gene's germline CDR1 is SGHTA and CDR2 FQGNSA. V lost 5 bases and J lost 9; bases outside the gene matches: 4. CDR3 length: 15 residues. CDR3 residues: CASSTGLAGGGEQFF. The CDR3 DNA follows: TGTGCCAGCAGCACGGGACTAGCGGGAGGGGGTGAGCAGTTCTTC.

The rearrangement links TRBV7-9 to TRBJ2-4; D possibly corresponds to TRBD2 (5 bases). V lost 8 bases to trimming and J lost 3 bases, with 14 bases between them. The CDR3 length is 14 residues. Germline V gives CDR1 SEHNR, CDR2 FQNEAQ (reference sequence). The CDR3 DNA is TGTGCCAGCTACGGGATTGAGGGCAAAAACATTCAGTACTTC. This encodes CASYGIEGKNIQYF.

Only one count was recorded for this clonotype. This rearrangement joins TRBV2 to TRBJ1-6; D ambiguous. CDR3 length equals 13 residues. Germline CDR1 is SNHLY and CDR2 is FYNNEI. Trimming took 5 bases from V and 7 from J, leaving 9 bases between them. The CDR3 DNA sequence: TGTGCCAGCAGTCCAGAACAGAATTCACCCCTCCACTTT. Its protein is CASSPEQNSPLHF.

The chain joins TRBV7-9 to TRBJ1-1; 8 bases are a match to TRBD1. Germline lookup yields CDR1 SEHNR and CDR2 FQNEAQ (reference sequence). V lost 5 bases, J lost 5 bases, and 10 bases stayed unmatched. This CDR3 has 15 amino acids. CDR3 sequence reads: CASSTRQGAGTEAFF. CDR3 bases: TGTGCCAGCAGCACCAGGCAGGGGGCGGGGACTGAAGCTTTCTTT.

The CDR3 coding sequence is TGTGCCAGCAGTTTGACTCCGGGACAGGTGGGCACTGAAGCTTTCTTT. Protein: CASSLTPGQVGTEAFF. The V call is TRBV27, the J call TRBJ1-1; 8 positions agree with TRBD1. The trim removed 3 bases at V and 4 bases at J, leaving 10 bases unmatched. The CDR3 loop spans 16 amino acids. Per germline, CDR1 MNHEY and CDR2 SMNVEV (reference sequence).

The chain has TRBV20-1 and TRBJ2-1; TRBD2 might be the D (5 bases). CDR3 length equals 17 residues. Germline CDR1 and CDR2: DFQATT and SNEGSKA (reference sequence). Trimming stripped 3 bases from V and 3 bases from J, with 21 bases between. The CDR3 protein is CSASLSKGSTGYNEQFF. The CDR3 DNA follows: TGCAGTGCTAGCCTCAGCAAAGGGAGCACGGGCTACAATGAGCAGTTCTTC.

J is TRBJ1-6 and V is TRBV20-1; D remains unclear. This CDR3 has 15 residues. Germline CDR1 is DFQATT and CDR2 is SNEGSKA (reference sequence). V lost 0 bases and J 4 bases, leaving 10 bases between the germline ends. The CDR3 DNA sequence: TGCAGTGCTAGAGATATGGCGGATTATAATTCACCCCTCCACTTT. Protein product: CSARDMADYNSPLHF.

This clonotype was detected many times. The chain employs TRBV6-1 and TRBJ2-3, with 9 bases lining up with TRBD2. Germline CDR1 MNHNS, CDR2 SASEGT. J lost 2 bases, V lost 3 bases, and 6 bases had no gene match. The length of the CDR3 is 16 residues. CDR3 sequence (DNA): TGTGCCAGCAGTGATCGCCTAGCGGGGACCACAGATACGCAGTATTTT. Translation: CASSDRLAGTTDTQYF.

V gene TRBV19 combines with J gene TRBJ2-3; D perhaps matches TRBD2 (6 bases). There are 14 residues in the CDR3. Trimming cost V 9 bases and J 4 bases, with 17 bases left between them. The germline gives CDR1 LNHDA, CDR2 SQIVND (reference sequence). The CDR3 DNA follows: TGTGCCAGCGTTAAAACGGGAGATCCAGATACGCAGTATTTT. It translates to CASVKTGDPDTQYF.

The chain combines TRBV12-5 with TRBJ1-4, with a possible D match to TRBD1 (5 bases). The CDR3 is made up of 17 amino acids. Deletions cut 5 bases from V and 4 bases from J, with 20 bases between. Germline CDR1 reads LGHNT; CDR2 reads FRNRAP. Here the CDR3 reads CASGPRIGGGGNEKLFF. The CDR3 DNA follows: TGTGCTAGTGGTCCCCGGATCGGAGGTGGGGGTAATGAAAAACTGTTTTTT.

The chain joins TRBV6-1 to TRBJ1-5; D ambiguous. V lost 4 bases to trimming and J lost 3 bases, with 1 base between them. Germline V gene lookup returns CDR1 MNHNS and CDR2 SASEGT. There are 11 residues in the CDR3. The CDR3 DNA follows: TGTGCCAGCAGTGTCAATCAGCCCCAGCATTTT. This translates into CASSVNQPQHF.

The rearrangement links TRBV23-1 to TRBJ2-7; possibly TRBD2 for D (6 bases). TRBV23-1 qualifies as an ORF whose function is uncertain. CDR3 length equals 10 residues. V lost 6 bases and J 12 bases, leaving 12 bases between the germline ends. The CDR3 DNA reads TGCGCCAGCAGCGGGGGACCTCTGTACTTC. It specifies CASSGGPLYF.

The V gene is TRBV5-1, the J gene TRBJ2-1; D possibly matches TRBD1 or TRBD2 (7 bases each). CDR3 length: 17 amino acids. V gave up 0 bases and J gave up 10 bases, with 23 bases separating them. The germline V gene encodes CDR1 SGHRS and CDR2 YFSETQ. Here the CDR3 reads CASSLAWPGGQTVEQFF. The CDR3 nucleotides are TGCGCCAGCAGCTTGGCTTGGCCGGGGGGACAGACAGTGGAGCAGTTCTTC.

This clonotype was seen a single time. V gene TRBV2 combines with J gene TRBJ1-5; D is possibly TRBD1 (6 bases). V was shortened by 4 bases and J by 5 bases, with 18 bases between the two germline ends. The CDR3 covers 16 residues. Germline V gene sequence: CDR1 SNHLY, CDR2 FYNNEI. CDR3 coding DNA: TGTGCCAGCAGTGTCCTGAGACAGGCGAAGGATCAGCCCCAGCATTTT. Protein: CASSVLRQAKDQPQHF.

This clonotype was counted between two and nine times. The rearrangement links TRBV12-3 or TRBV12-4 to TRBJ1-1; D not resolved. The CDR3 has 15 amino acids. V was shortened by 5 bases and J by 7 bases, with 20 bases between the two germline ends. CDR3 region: CASSPRGTLMDEAFF. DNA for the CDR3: TGTGCCAGCAGTCCCCGGGGTACCTTGATGGATGAAGCTTTCTTT.

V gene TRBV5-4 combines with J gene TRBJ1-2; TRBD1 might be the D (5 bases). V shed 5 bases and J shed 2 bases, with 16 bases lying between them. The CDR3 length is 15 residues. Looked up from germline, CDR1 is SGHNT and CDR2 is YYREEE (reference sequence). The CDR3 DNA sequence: TGTGCCAGCAGTCCCTGGGGCAGTAAGAACTATGGCTACACCTTC. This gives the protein CASSPWGSKNYGYTF.

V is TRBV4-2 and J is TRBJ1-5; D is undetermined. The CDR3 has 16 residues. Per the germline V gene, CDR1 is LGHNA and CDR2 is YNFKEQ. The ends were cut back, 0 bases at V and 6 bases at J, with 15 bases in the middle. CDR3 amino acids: CASSQDPGRKGQPQHF. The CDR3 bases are TGTGCCAGCAGCCAAGATCCGGGGAGGAAAGGTCAGCCCCAGCATTTT.